This passage covers 16 T cell receptor beta chains from one sample sequenced in a study of T cells in Graves' hyperthyroidism and ophthalmopathy. RNA transcripts served as the template for amplifying TCR beta CDR3 regions. A set of HTBI primers served as the primers for a first-round RT-PCR of the TCR CDR3. A single record per CDR3 protein comes from TCRdb applying MiXCR to the multiplex PCR reads. Among roughly 640,000 distinct CDR3 sequences, roughly 16% were seen once, and the ten largest hold roughly 3.5%. Specimen: blood. These receptors originate from a woman between 40 and 50 years old with Graves' ophthalmopathy.

Ten or more counts support this clonotype. The chain links TRBV11-2 to TRBJ1-4, with 12 bases matching TRBD1. This CDR3 comprises 16 residues. V lost 6 bases, J lost 6 bases, and 8 bases stayed unmatched. CDR1 is SGHAT, CDR2 FQNNGV, per germline. In DNA, the CDR3 is TGTGCCAGCAGTTACCGGGACAGGGGGCATCATGAAAAACTGTTTTTT. Translating it yields CASSYRDRGHHEKLFF.

Regarding this clonotype: A much larger clonotype is one base distant, so this may be a read error. The rearrangement joins TRBV6-1 to TRBJ1-1; D is perhaps TRBD1 (6 bases). CDR1 is MNHNS, CDR2 SASEGT, per germline. The CDR3 length is 15 residues. This chain's CDR3 is CASNTQGSENTEVFF. DNA for the CDR3: TGTGCCAGCAATACACAGGGTAGTGAGAACACTGAAGTTTTCTTT.

The chain combines TRBV7-9 with TRBJ2-5; 11 bases are a match to TRBD2. The CDR3 runs to 18 residues. Looked up from germline, CDR1 is SEHNR and CDR2 is FQNEAQ (reference sequence). V dropped 1 base and J dropped 0; count of bases not matched to a gene: 7. This chain's CDR3 is CASSLGGASGRHQETQYF. CDR3 nucleotides: TGTGCCAGCAGCTTAGGTGGGGCTAGCGGGAGGCACCAAGAGACCCAGTACTTC.

Only a few counts were recorded for this clonotype. The chain carries TRBV6-1 and TRBJ1-2, with 8 nucleotides matching TRBD1. V shed 1 base and J 6 bases; nucleotides not matched to a gene: 10. The CDR3 extends over 16 amino acids. CDR1 and CDR2 from the germline V gene are MNHNS and SASEGT. The CDR3: CASSEEGTGYLNGYTF. As DNA, the CDR3 is TGTGCCAGCAGTGAAGAAGGGACAGGTTATCTCAATGGCTACACCTTC.

This clonotype was counted at least ten times. This chain connects TRBV11-3 to TRBJ2-1, with no clear D. CDR3 length: 13 residues. Germline V CDR1 and CDR2: SGHNT, YENEEA. V was clipped by 0 bases and J by 8 bases, with 8 bases between them. The CDR3 sequence: CASSLDSRDEQFF. The CDR3 DNA reads TGTGCCAGCAGCTTAGATTCGAGAGATGAGCAGTTCTTC.

This clonotype has a handful of counts. At one end the junction does not follow the germline gene, possibly because of a read error. The CDR3: CASSLAANTEASF. The CDR3 bases are TGTGCCAGCAGTTTAGCGGCAAACACTGAAGCTTCCTTT. The rearrangement links TRBV12-3 or TRBV12-4 to TRBJ1-1; D remains unclear. This CDR3 has 13 amino acids.

The chain employs TRBV6-2 or TRBV6-3 and TRBJ2-1; 11 bases map to TRBD1. The germline V gene has CDR1 MNHEY and CDR2 SVGEGT. Germline trimming cut 6 bases from V and 5 bases from J; bases unmatched to any gene: 6. This CDR3 is built from 15 residues. The CDR3 loop reads CASSSGTGGDNEQFF. The CDR3 DNA sequence: TGTGCCAGCAGCTCGGGGACAGGGGGTGACAATGAGCAGTTCTTC.

DNA for the CDR3: TGTGCCAGCAGTCCCTCCGGTCCTGTGATTTGGGAGACCCAGTACTTC. It is translated as CASSPSGPVIWETQYF. V usage is TRBV6-1 and J usage is TRBJ2-5; D unresolved. The CDR3 contains 16 residues. Trimming left V 5 bases short and J 5 bases short, with 21 bases between. CDR1 and CDR2 from the germline V gene are MNHNS and SASEGT.

In this sample, this clonotype turned up many times. The chain has TRBV2 and TRBJ2-5; D is undetermined. This CDR3 region has 13 residues. The germline V gene has CDR1 SNHLY and CDR2 FYNNEI. The ends were cut back, 2 bases at V and 2 bases at J, with 6 bases in the middle. CDR3 nucleotide sequence: TGTGCCAGCAGTGAACAACTACAAGAGACCCAGTACTTC. Amino acid sequence: CASSEQLQETQYF.

The J gene is TRBJ2-1, the V gene TRBV5-1; 7 bases line up with TRBD2. CDR3 size: 16 residues. Losses at the gene ends were 0 bases for V and 6 bases for J; bases not matched to a gene: 9. Germline values: CDR1 SGHRS, CDR2 YFSETQ. The CDR3 region is CASSLEWGGPTNEQFF. As DNA, the CDR3 is TGCGCCAGCAGCTTGGAATGGGGGGGTCCCACCAATGAGCAGTTCTTC.

J is TRBJ1-1 and V is TRBV13, with D tentatively TRBD1 (5 bases). Germline CDR1 and CDR2: PRHDT and FYEKMQ (reference sequence). CDR3 length: 15 residues. V lost 5 bases to trimming and J lost 2 bases, with 15 bases between them. CDR3 coding DNA: TGTGCCAGCAGCAATCGACAGAAACTCAACACTGAAGCTTTCTTT. Encoded protein: CASSNRQKLNTEAFF.

This clonotype was seen more than once but under ten times. The chain carries TRBV5-1 and TRBJ2-2, with D possibly being TRBD1 or TRBD2 (5 bases each). The CDR3 covers 13 residues. The germline gives CDR1 SGHRS, CDR2 YFSETQ. Trimming shortened V by 2 bases and J by 6 bases, and 8 bases separated the two germline ends. The CDR3 bases are TGCGCCAGCAGCTTTGTGGGGGCCGGGGAGCTGTTTTTT. Protein sequence: CASSFVGAGELFF. The full variable domain, its missing parts supplied by reference TRBV5-1 and TRBJ2-2, is KAGVTQTPRYLIKTRGQQVTLSCSPISGHRSVSWYQQTPGQGLQFLFEYFSETQRNKGNFPGRFSGRQFSNSRSEMNVSTLELGDSALYLCASSFVGAGELFFGEGSRLTVL.

This chain connects TRBV12-3 or TRBV12-4 to TRBJ2-2, with TRBD1 identical over 8 bases. The V gene end was trimmed by 10 bases and the J gene end by 1 base; junction bases not matched to a gene: 11. The CDR3 has 16 residues. In DNA, the CDR3 is TGTGCCATCAAACCTCGACAGGGGTTGAACACCGGGGAGCTGTTTTTT. It codes for CAIKPRQGLNTGELFF.

This clonotype appeared many times. This chain joins TRBV6-1 and TRBJ2-7; perhaps TRBD2 as D (5 bases). CDR1 is MNHNS, CDR2 SASEGT, per germline. CDR3 length: 15 residues. V gave up 6 bases and J gave up 5 bases, with 20 bases separating them. The CDR3 region has the DNA TGTGCCAGCAGCTTCCATCCCGGGGTGAGGGACGAGCAGTACTTC. Its protein product is CASSFHPGVRDEQYF.

This clonotype came up many times. The rearrangement links TRBV6-5 to TRBJ1-2; possible D gene TRBD1, 5 bases. The V end was cut by 2 bases, the J end by 9 bases, with 16 bases between. This CDR3 is built from 14 residues. Germline V CDR1 and CDR2: MNHEY, SVGAGI. The CDR3 loop reads CASSYDGARSRYTF. In nucleotides, the CDR3 is TGTGCCAGCAGTTACGATGGGGCCCGAAGTCGCTACACCTTC.

This clonotype was detected many times. The chain uses TRBV3-1 and TRBJ2-7; D unclear. Trimming pared 1 base from V and 3 bases from J, leaving 4 bases between. CDR3 length: 12 amino acids. The germline V gene has CDR1 LGHDT and CDR2 YNNKEL (reference sequence). The CDR3 sequence: CASSQVGYEQYF. The CDR3 DNA follows: TGTGCCAGCAGCCAAGTGGGCTACGAGCAGTACTTC.